These T cell receptor beta chains were read from a single sample in a study of T cells after yellow fever vaccination. TCRdb fed the 5' RACE reads into MiXCR, producing one record per CDR3 protein. The repertoire holds 50,000 to 60,000 distinct CDR3 sequences, about 6.6% seen once, with roughly 26% in the top ten. Sequenced material: CD8+ T cells not binding an NS4B(214-222) dextramer, sorted from PBMCs, taken about 49 days after the first yellow fever vaccination. These receptors originate from a man aged 18 to 29 who received the YFV17D yellow fever vaccine. Both conserved end residues are part of each CDR3. Each record gives: V gene, J gene, D gene, clone size, CDR3 protein, CDR3 DNA. The D gene is left open where the match is weak. Clone size is shown for a subset of rows, as once, few, many or a class of expanded clone.

TRBV11-2,TRBJ2-7,.,few,CASSLEYGPYEQYF,TGTGCCAGCAGCTTAGAATATGGACCCTACGAGCAGTACTTC
TRBV5-6,TRBJ2-1,.,many,CASSLAGRNEQFF,TGTGCCAGCAGCTTGGCGGGGAGGAATGAGCAGTTCTTC
TRBV6-5,TRBJ2-3,.,few,CANSYQGKHTQYF,TGTGCCAACAGTTATCAGGGGAAGCATACGCAGTATTTT
TRBV7-2,TRBJ2-7,TRBD1,few,CASSYHRGLYEQYF,TGTGCCAGCAGCTACCACAGGGGTCTTTACGAGCAGTACTTC
TRBV19,TRBJ1-2,.,few,CASSTNRDRLGYTF,TGTGCCAGTAGTACAAACCGGGACCGCCTGGGCTACACCTTC
TRBV9,TRBJ2-1,TRBD2,many,CASSVPGLAGEQFF,TGTGCCAGCAGCGTACCGGGACTAGCGGGTGAGCAGTTCTTC
TRBV7-6,TRBJ1-2,.,.,CASSLAPQTNYGYTF,TGTGCCAGCAGCTTAGCGCCCCAAACTAACTATGGCTACACCTTC
TRBV9,TRBJ2-5,.,many,CASSDDGHETQYF,TGTGCCAGCAGCGACGACGGTCACGAGACCCAGTACTTC
TRBV12-3/TRBV12-4,TRBJ2-2,.,.,CASSLMRRGTGELFF,TGTGCCAGCAGTTTAATGCGCCGTGGCACCGGGGAGCTGTTTTTT
TRBV5-4,TRBJ2-1,.,.,CASSLGLGEADNEQFF,TGTGCCAGCAGCTTGGGGTTGGGGGAGGCCGACAATGAGCAGTTCTTC
TRBV4-3,TRBJ2-5,.,many,CASSQDIPGTQETQYF,TGCGCCAGCAGCCAAGACATACCAGGCACTCAAGAGACCCAGTACTTC
TRBV5-6,TRBJ2-7,.,many,CASSSYYEQYF,TGTGCCAGCAGCTCCTACTACGAGCAGTACTTC
TRBV4-3,TRBJ2-7,.,few,CASSQDSENLQYF,TGCGCCAGCAGCCAAGATTCGGAAAACCTACAGTACTTC
TRBV9,TRBJ2-5,TRBD2,.,CASSPYSGGPGETQYF,TGTGCCAGCAGCCCCTATAGCGGGGGGCCAGGAGAGACCCAGTACTTC
TRBV27,TRBJ1-2,TRBD1,.,CASSLIRGQNYGYTF,TGTGCCAGCAGTTTAATCAGGGGGCAGAACTATGGCTACACCTTC
TRBV20-1,TRBJ1-5,.,few,CSASPLEGQPQHF,TGCAGTGCTAGCCCCCTGGAGGGTCAGCCCCAGCATTTT
TRBV5-1,TRBJ1-6,.,.,CASSLGIRQGNSPLHF,TGCGCCAGCAGCTTGGGGATCCGCCAGGGGAATTCACCCCTCCACTTT
TRBV7-2,TRBJ1-2,.,few,CASSLSDGAGYTF,TGTGCCAGCAGCTTATCGGATGGTGCTGGCTACACCTTC
TRBV6-2/TRBV6-3,TRBJ2-1,.,many,CASSHTRLDNEQFF,TGTGCCAGCAGTCACACGCGCTTGGACAATGAGCAGTTCTTC
TRBV28,TRBJ2-1,TRBD2,medium-sized,CASSFGGVYNEQFF,TGTGCCAGCAGTTTCGGGGGGGTGTACAATGAGCAGTTCTTC
TRBV6-2/TRBV6-3,TRBJ1-1,.,.,CASSILQGLGENTEAFF,TGTGCCAGCTCTATCCTTCAGGGACTCGGGGAGAACACTGAAGCTTTCTTT
TRBV4-3,TRBJ1-3,.,.,CASSPLRGAGNTIYF,TGCGCCAGCAGCCCCCTCCGAGGAGCTGGAAACACCATATATTTT
TRBV5-1,TRBJ2-1,TRBD1,many,CASSSGTGKGNEQFF,TGCGCCAGCAGCTCTGGGACAGGGAAAGGCAATGAGCAGTTCTTC
TRBV5-1,TRBJ1-1,.,.,CASSYYDEYTEAFF,TGCGCCAGCAGCTACTATGACGAATACACTGAAGCTTTCTTT
TRBV19,TRBJ2-1,.,.,CASSTYRDENYNEQFF,TGTGCCAGTAGTACCTACAGGGATGAAAACTACAATGAGCAGTTCTTC
TRBV7-9,TRBJ2-7,.,.,CASSLGGGGYEQYF,TGTGCCAGCAGCTTAGGTGGCGGCGGCTACGAGCAGTACTTC
TRBV29-1,TRBJ2-2,.,many,CSVNHPVHGELFF,TGCAGCGTTAACCACCCCGTACACGGGGAGCTGTTTTTT
TRBV4-2,TRBJ2-1,TRBD1,.,CASSQEGTVYDEQFF,TGTGCCAGCAGCCAAGAGGGGACAGTCTACGATGAGCAGTTCTTC
TRBV7-9,TRBJ2-7,.,few,CASSLVVPGYEQYF,TGTGCCAGCAGCTTAGTGGTACCAGGGTACGAGCAGTACTTC
TRBV7-2,TRBJ2-3,.,many,CASSFREVGADTQYF,TGTGCCAGCAGCTTCAGAGAGGTTGGGGCAGATACGCAGTATTTT
TRBV7-2,TRBJ2-1,TRBD1,many,CASSLGGFNEQFF,TGTGCCAGCAGCCTAGGGGGCTTTAATGAGCAGTTCTTC
TRBV29-1,TRBJ2-1,TRBD2,many,CSVAHPTSGNNEQFF,TGCAGCGTTGCCCACCCCACTAGCGGGAACAATGAGCAGTTCTTC
TRBV23-1,TRBJ1-6,TRBD1,.,CASRGQRNSPLHF,TGCGCCAGCAGGGGACAGCGCAATTCACCCCTCCACTTT
TRBV6-5,TRBJ1-1,.,few,CASSYGGGTEAFF,TGTGCCAGCAGTTATGGTGGGGGCACTGAAGCTTTCTTT
TRBV11-2,TRBJ2-1,TRBD2,many,CASSSPTTSTDSYNEQFF,TGTGCCAGCAGCTCCCCCACGACTAGCACCGACTCCTACAATGAGCAGTTCTTC
TRBV4-2,TRBJ1-1,.,.,CASSQGGAPLETEAFF,TGTGCCAGCAGCCAAGGCGGGGCCCCTTTGGAGACTGAAGCTTTCTTT
TRBV5-4,TRBJ2-3,TRBD2,.,CASSLVFSGGDNQDTDTQYF,TGTGCCAGCAGCTTGGTCTTTAGCGGGGGAGATAATCAAGACACAGATACGCAGTATTTT
TRBV27,TRBJ1-4,.,few,CASRLLGVTNEKLFF,TGTGCCAGCAGGCTGCTGGGGGTAACTAATGAAAAACTGTTTTTT
TRBV5-1,TRBJ1-1,.,many,CASSPGQNTEAFF,TGCGCCAGCAGCCCTGGACAGAACACTGAAGCTTTCTTT
TRBV4-3,TRBJ2-2,TRBD2,.,CASSQPGLAGPAGELFF,TGCGCCAGCAGCCAACCCGGACTAGCGGGGCCCGCCGGGGAGCTGTTTTTT
TRBV12-3/TRBV12-4,TRBJ2-1,.,medium-sized,CASSPPRASPNNEQFF,TGTGCCAGCAGTCCCCCCAGGGCTAGCCCTAACAATGAGCAGTTCTTC